These 15 T cell receptor beta chains share one sample of origin, sequenced in a study of T-cell reconstitution after alpha-beta-depleted transplantation in children. Unique molecular identifiers were used to barcode this TCRbeta library. TCRdb itself ran the PCR reads through MiXCR, one entry per CDR3 protein. The table lists around 680,000 distinct CDR3 sequences, 16% of them singletons, with 1.1% in the top ten. The sequences come from PBMCs from the stem cell graft donor, collected from the stem cell graft. The receptors derive from a human donor who donated a stem cell graft to a child with acute myeloid leukemia.

The chain employs TRBV12-3 or TRBV12-4 and TRBJ2-3, with 9 nucleotides matching TRBD2. The CDR3 spans 16 residues. The J segment lost 3 bases and the V segment lost 3 bases, leaving 7 bases of the junction unmatched. CDR3 protein: CASSLFSGGRTDTQYF. The CDR3 bases are TGTGCCAGCAGTTTGTTTAGCGGGGGCAGGACAGATACGCAGTATTTT.

CDR3 sequence: CATSRGLQEKLFF. The DNA of the CDR3 is TGTGCCACCAGCAGAGGGCTACAAGAAAAACTGTTTTTT. The rearrangement joins TRBV15 to TRBJ1-4; no firm D call. This CDR3 has 13 amino acids. Germline V CDR1 and CDR2: LNHNV, YYDKDF (reference sequence). Trimming took off 1 base at V and 8 bases at J, with 8 bases between the two ends.

In its sample, this clonotype was seen many times. The chain has TRBV7-2 and TRBJ2-7, with D perhaps TRBD1 (5 bases). V was pared by 5 bases and J by 3 bases, with 11 bases between. Germline loops: CDR1 SGHTA, CDR2 FQGNSA. The CDR3 is 13 residues long. The CDR3 sequence: CASSLTEDYEQYF. Here the CDR3 DNA reads TGTGCCAGCAGCCTGACAGAAGACTACGAGCAGTACTTC.

The chain is built from TRBV7-9 and TRBJ2-7; D gene ambiguous. The CDR3 has 14 amino acids. Trimming cost V 1 base and J 6 bases, with 13 bases left between them. Germline CDR1 and CDR2: SEHNR and FQNEAQ (reference sequence). As DNA, the CDR3 is TGTGCCAGCAGCTTAGACGGATCTCATACCGAGCAGTACGTC. Amino acids: CASSLDGSHTEQYV.

This clonotype has more than one count but fewer than ten. The chain combines TRBV10-3 with TRBJ2-5; the D is unclear. The V end lost 4 bases, the J end lost 1 base, and 7 bases lay between the germline ends. This CDR3 is built from 13 residues. Germline CDR1 ENHRY, CDR2 SYGVKD. Written as DNA, the CDR3 is TGTGCCATCAGTGGGGTCATCCAAGAGACCCAGTACTTC. Amino acids: CAISGVIQETQYF.

Only a few counts were recorded for this clonotype. CDR3 in amino acids: CASSYSSSGRLQETQYF. In DNA form, the CDR3 reads TGTGCCAGCAGTTACTCGAGTAGTGGACGCTTACAAGAGACCCAGTACTTC. V usage is TRBV6-6 and J usage is TRBJ2-5; unclear D gene. V shed 0 bases and J shed 2 bases, with 16 bases lying between them. Germline V gene data show CDR1 as MNHNY and CDR2 as SVGAGI (reference sequence). The CDR3 covers 17 residues.

This clonotype was picked up a small number of times. This chain joins TRBV12-3 or TRBV12-4 and TRBJ2-3; D remains unclear. The ends were cut back, 3 bases at V and 1 base at J, with 11 bases in the middle. CDR3 size: 15 residues. The CDR3 spells CASSLRNLGTDTQYF. The CDR3 DNA reads as TGTGCCAGCAGTTTGAGGAATCTGGGCACAGATACGCAGTATTTT.

V and J are TRBV10-3 and TRBJ1-5; 7 nucleotides match TRBD1. The V gene's germline CDR1 is ENHRY and CDR2 SYGVKD. The CDR3 runs 18 residues. Trimming removed 0 bases from V and 7 bases from J; junction bases left unmatched: 15. This chain's CDR3 is CAISESPPRQGRRQPQHF. The CDR3 DNA sequence: TGTGCCATCAGTGAGTCGCCCCCCCGACAGGGACGAAGACAGCCCCAGCATTTT.

This clonotype was picked up many times. The chain combines TRBV5-6 with TRBJ2-1; no firm D call. CDR3 length: 11 residues. The germline V gene has CDR1 SGHDT and CDR2 YYEEEE. The V end was cut by 0 bases, the J end by 9 bases, with 4 bases between. The CDR3 sequence: CASSLEAEQFF. Here the CDR3 DNA reads TGTGCCAGCAGCTTGGAAGCTGAGCAGTTCTTC. Looking up the rest from reference TRBV5-6 and TRBJ2-1 gives the full variable domain: DAGVTQSPTHLIKTRGQQVTLRCSPKSGHDTVSWYQQALGQGPQFIFQYYEEEERQRGNFPDRFSGHQFPNYSSELNVNALLLGDSALYLCASSLEAEQFFGPGTRLTVL.

Turning to this clonotype: One end of the junction is discordant with germline, which a read error may explain. The chain recombines TRBV13 with TRBJ2-7; the D is unclear. Germline CDR1 reads PRHDT; CDR2 reads FYEKMQ (reference sequence). The CDR3 is made up of 15 amino acids. CDR3 nucleotide sequence: TGTGACAGCAGCCCACTGAATCCGGACTCCTACGAGCAGTACTTC. Amino acids: CDSSPLNPDSYEQYF.

The chain links TRBV7-8 to TRBJ1-2; a weak D match, TRBD1 (5 bases). Trimming cost V 2 bases and J 8 bases, with 24 bases left between them. The germline V gene encodes CDR1 SGHVS and CDR2 FQNEAQ. CDR3 length: 17 amino acids. CDR3 loop: CASSLLFRRGLAGGYTF. CDR3 DNA sequence: TGTGCCAGCAGCTTATTATTTAGGCGGGGGTTAGCCGGGGGCTACACCTTC.

This clonotype appeared a few times. The chain is built from TRBV29-1 and TRBJ1-1, with a possible D match to TRBD1 (5 bases). This CDR3 has 16 residues. Germline assignment: CDR1 SQVTM and CDR2 ANQGSEA. Deletions cut 1 base from V and 1 base from J, with 16 bases between. The CDR3 reads CSVEGTSGYRNTEAFF. As DNA, the CDR3 is TGCAGCGTTGAAGGAACTTCAGGGTACAGGAACACTGAAGCTTTCTTT.

This clonotype was counted only a few times. This rearrangement joins TRBV7-9 to TRBJ1-1; D gene unclear. Trimming removed 5 bases at V and 6 bases at J, with 13 bases between. This CDR3 has 13 residues. Germline CDR1 reads SEHNR; CDR2 reads FQNEAQ (reference sequence). The CDR3 sequence: CASSPRRQPEAFF. CDR3 bases: TGTGCCAGCAGCCCGCGTCGGCAGCCTGAAGCTTTCTTT.

This clonotype was observed a handful of times. The V and J genes are TRBV12-3 or TRBV12-4 and TRBJ2-7, with D possibly being TRBD1 or TRBD2 (5 bases each). V lost 3 bases and J lost 2, with 11 bases in between. This CDR3 has 14 residues. CDR3 in amino acids: CASSLRGDPYEQYF. CDR3 DNA: TGTGCCAGCAGTTTGAGGGGTGACCCCTACGAGCAGTACTTC.

This clonotype was seen repeatedly, ten times or more. The rearrangement joins TRBV20-1 to TRBJ2-2; D is perhaps TRBD2 (8 bases). Germline CDR1 DFQATT, CDR2 SNEGSKA (reference sequence). Trimming stripped 2 bases from V and 4 bases from J, with 20 bases between. The CDR3 is 17 amino acids. CDR3 loop: CSARRGTAGAGTGELFF. CDR3 in DNA: TGCAGTGCTAGACGGGGGACAGCGGGGGCGGGCACCGGGGAGCTGTTTTTT.